The 7 T cell receptor beta chains listed next were all sequenced from one sample in a study of blood T cell repertoires in COVID-19. Libraries were prepared by immunoSEQ multiplex PCR; TCRdb keeps only in-frame clonotypes and omits some of them. This table has 330,000 or so clones, around 90% appearing once. Sequenced input: PBMCs or T cells enriched from blood (not recorded which). These receptors originate from a man in his thirties or forties who had recovered from COVID-19.

V and J are TRBV24-1 and TRBJ2-1, with TRBD2 matching over 10 bases. From germline, CDR1 is KGHDR and CDR2 SFDVKD. J lost 3 bases, V lost 4 bases, and 5 bases had no gene match. The CDR3 contains 16 residues. The CDR3 DNA reads as TGTGCCACCAGTGACCTAGCGGGGGAGCTCTACAATGAGCAGTTCTTC. This encodes CATSDLAGELYNEQFF.

J is TRBJ2-3 and V is TRBV19; the D gene is possibly TRBD2 (5 bases). This CDR3 is built from 14 residues. The V end was cut by 3 bases, the J end by 4 bases, with 11 bases between. Per the germline V gene, CDR1 is LNHDA and CDR2 is SQIVND (reference sequence). The CDR3 loop reads CASSMPRVADTQYF. The CDR3 DNA reads as TGTGCCAGTAGTATGCCGCGGGTGGCAGATACGCAGTATTTT.

This chain links TRBV11-2 with TRBJ2-7, with 11 bases aligning to TRBD2. The germline gives CDR1 SGHAT, CDR2 FQNNGV. The V gene end was trimmed by 5 bases and the J gene end by 4 bases; junction bases not matched to a gene: 13. The CDR3 is made up of 17 amino acids. The CDR3: CASSVASGGFTSYEQYF. CDR3 nucleotides: TGTGCCAGCAGCGTAGCTAGCGGGGGGTTTACTTCATACGAGCAGTACTTC.

This clone showed up just a few times. The chain has TRBV18 and TRBJ2-4; 10 positions match TRBD1. Germline-derived CDR1 and CDR2 are KGHSH and LQKENI. The V and J ends lost 2 bases and 7 bases, in that order; junction bases with no gene match: 14. CDR3 size: 18 residues. The DNA of the CDR3 is TGTGCCAGCTCACCATTGCAGGACAGGGGGATGTTAAGGAACATTCAGTACTTC. This codes for CASSPLQDRGMLRNIQYF.

V gene TRBV19 combines with J gene TRBJ2-6, with D unclear. CDR1 is LNHDA, CDR2 SQIVND, per germline (reference sequence). V gave up 3 bases and J gave up 0 bases, with 9 bases separating them. The CDR3 extends over 16 amino acids. The CDR3 loop reads CASSMTTFSGANVLTF. The CDR3 bases are TGTGCCAGTAGTATGACAACCTTCTCTGGGGCCAACGTCCTGACTTTC.

The count of this clone is one. V usage is TRBV2 and J usage is TRBJ1-2; no definite D call. This CDR3 is 14 amino acids long. Germline lookup yields CDR1 SNHLY and CDR2 FYNNEI. Deletions cut 3 bases from V and 8 bases from J, with 16 bases between. The CDR3 loop reads CASSDDGGPMGYTF. CDR3 coding DNA: TGTGCCAGCAGTGACGACGGCGGGCCTATGGGCTACACCTTC.

In this sample, this clone turned up a few times. The chain employs TRBV28 and TRBJ1-5; weak D call: TRBD1 (5 bases). CDR1 and CDR2 from the germline V gene are MDHEN and SYDVKM. V was trimmed by 4 bases and J by 8 bases, leaving 12 bases between them. The CDR3 runs to 13 residues. The CDR3 protein is CASSWGRVEPQHF. The CDR3 DNA reads TGTGCCAGCAGTTGGGGGAGGGTTGAGCCCCAGCATTTT. Using reference TRBV28 and TRBJ1-5 for the parts outside the CDR3, the full variable domain is DVKVTQSSRYLVKRTGEKVFLECVQDMDHENMFWYRQDPGLGLRLIYFSYDVKMKEKGDIPEGYSVSREKKERFSLILESASTNQTSMYLCASSWGRVEPQHFGDGTRLSIL.